This paragraph covers one T cell receptor beta chain sequence. Trimming cost V 5 bases and J 7 bases, with 18 bases left between them. Germline assignment: CDR1 MNHEY and CDR2 SMNVEV (reference sequence). The CDR3 is made up of 16 amino acids. The record originates from a study of blood T cell repertoires in COVID-19. Study context: There were acute and convalescent COVID-19 samples, and they came from the United States, Italy and Spain. T cells, B-cell-depleted T cells, or PBMCs provided the cDNA or gDNA that served as material.

In the authors' workflow: By means of reference gene primer amplification, nucleated cell counts were estimated. Clones were read by immunoSEQ multiplex PCR, and TCRdb kept only the in-frame ones, dropping some. V and J calls and clone size follow that table, whereas D and trimming were derived from the DNA. This table has approximately 180,000 clones, under 85% appearing once. The TCR sequence derives from a woman of 80 years or more with acute or convalescent COVID-19. Input material: peripheral blood. The chain combines TRBV27 with TRBJ1-6; perhaps TRBD1 as D (6 bases). Written as DNA, the CDR3 is TGTGCCAGCAGTCCCCCCCGTGGGCAGGGGAATTCACCCCTCCACTTT. It codes for CASSPPRGQGNSPLHF.